A single sample gave rise to the 16 T cell receptor beta chains below, sequenced in a study of T cell responses to AZD1222 COVID-19 vaccine. Data came from immunoSEQ multiplex PCR; TCRdb stores just in-frame clones and leaves some out. The sample shows some 200,000 clones, 90% to 95% of them seen only once. Sequenced material: peripheral blood, taken 28 days after the second dose of the MenACWY control vaccine. Every receptor here comes from an adult who received the MenACWY meningococcal vaccine as a control.

V is TRBV28 and J is TRBJ2-7, with 12 bases aligning to TRBD2. This CDR3 comprises 15 residues. After removal of 4 bases from V and 6 bases from J, the junction contained 7 bases not matched to a gene. Germline V gene lookup returns CDR1 MDHEN and CDR2 SYDVKM. CDR3: CASSSTTSGSPEQYF. CDR3 bases: TGTGCCAGCAGTTCAACGACTAGCGGGAGCCCCGAGCAGTACTTC.

The chain links TRBV7-2 to TRBJ2-1; TRBD2 is a possible D gene (6 bases). The germline V gene encodes CDR1 SGHTA and CDR2 FQGNSA. V dropped 2 bases and J dropped 4 bases, with 15 bases sitting between them. The CDR3 totals 16 residues. CDR3 region: CASSLTPRGGYNEQFF. CDR3 coding DNA: TGTGCCAGCAGCTTAACCCCGAGGGGAGGATACAATGAGCAGTTCTTC.

This clone was observed a few times. This chain joins TRBV25-1 and TRBJ1-1, with TRBD1 matching over 10 bases. Germline V gene data show CDR1 as MGHDK and CDR2 as SYGVNS. This CDR3 spans 16 amino acids. Unmatched junction bases numbered 4, after V lost 3 bases and J lost 0 bases. In DNA, the CDR3 is TGTGCCAGCAGTGATCGGACAGGGGGGGTGAACACTGAAGCTTTCTTT. Translated: CASSDRTGGVNTEAFF.

Written as DNA, the CDR3 is TGTGCCAGCAGCTTAGCGGATGCGGAGAGTGGAAACACCATATATTTT. Translation: CASSLADAESGNTIYF. The V gene is TRBV7-6, the J gene TRBJ1-3, with unresolved D. V was shortened by 0 bases and J by 3 bases, with 12 bases between the two germline ends. Germline V CDR1 and CDR2: SGHVS, FNYEAQ. The CDR3 consists of 16 residues. Based on the CDR3 plus reference TRBV7-6 and TRBJ1-3, the full variable domain is GAGVSQSPRYKVTKRGQDVALRCDPISGHVSLYWYRQALGQGPEFLTYFNYEAQQDKSGLPNDRFSAERPEGSISTLTIQRTEQRDSAMYRCASSLADAESGNTIYFGEGSWLTVV.

About this clone itself: One end of the junction varies from germline; a read error may be responsible. The rearrangement links TRBV19 to TRBJ2-1; D call uncertain. The CDR3 is made up of 15 amino acids. Per the germline V gene, CDR1 is LNHDA and CDR2 is SQIVND (reference sequence). This CDR3 reads CASSTERLFYNGQFF. CDR3 sequence (DNA): TGTGCCAGTAGTACGGAGCGTTTGTTCTACAATGGGCAGTTCTTC.

This chain links TRBV19 with TRBJ1-6, with D possibly being TRBD1 (5 bases). The CDR3 is made up of 13 amino acids. Germline values: CDR1 LNHDA, CDR2 SQIVND (reference sequence). The V gene lost 6 bases and the J gene lost 15 bases, with 18 bases spanning the gap. The CDR3 spells CASSPNLGQILHF. The DNA for the CDR3 is TGTGCCAGTAGCCCCAACCTTGGACAAATCCTCCACTTT.

Worth noting for this clone: The sample has other DNA sequences that encode this CDR3 too. The chain recombines TRBV5-1 with TRBJ2-7, with a tentative D call TRBD2 (6 bases). V dropped 0 bases and J dropped 1 base, with 11 bases sitting between them. The CDR3 totals 15 residues. Germline V lookup: CDR1 SGHRS, CDR2 YFSETQ. The CDR3: CASSLGQGGSYEQYF. The CDR3 nucleotides are TGCGCCAGCAGCTTGGGGCAGGGAGGATCCTACGAGCAGTACTTC.

The J gene is TRBJ2-1, the V gene TRBV11-2, with 7 nucleotides matching TRBD2. Germline V lookup: CDR1 SGHAT, CDR2 FQNNGV. J was trimmed by 8 bases and V by 4 bases; bases with no gene match: 8. CDR3 length equals 14 residues. For the CDR3, the DNA is TGTGCCAGCAGCTCCGGGACTACCCTACATGAGCAGTTCTTC. This encodes CASSSGTTLHEQFF.

The gene calls are TRBV7-8 and TRBJ1-1; 8 bases are shared with TRBD1. Germline CDR1 is SGHVS and CDR2 is FQNEAQ. V trimming: 0 bases; J trimming: 1 base; junction bases outside the gene matches: 4. The CDR3 runs to 16 residues. This CDR3 reads CASSLAQGTGNTEAFF. The CDR3 nucleotides are TGTGCCAGCAGCTTAGCGCAGGGGACAGGGAACACTGAAGCTTTCTTT.

V usage is TRBV30 and J usage is TRBJ1-1; D remains ambiguous. Per the germline V gene, CDR1 is GTSNPN and CDR2 is SVGIG (reference sequence). V was clipped by 6 bases and J by 6 bases, with 11 bases between them. This CDR3 has 11 amino acids. CDR3 nucleotide sequence: TGTGCCTGTCGACTGTTATCTGAAGCTTTCTTT. The encoded protein is CACRLLSEAFF. Combining the CDR3 with reference TRBV30 and TRBJ1-1 gives the whole variable domain SQTIHQWPATLVQPVGSPLSLECTVEGTSNPNLYWYRQAAGRGLQLLFYSVGIGQISSEVPQNLSASRPQDRQFILSSKKLLLSDSGFYLCACRLLSEAFFGQGTRLTVV.

This clone was seen only once. V usage is TRBV10-2 and J usage is TRBJ1-2; TRBD1 might be the D (5 bases). The CDR3 has 13 residues. Germline assignment: CDR1 WSHSY and CDR2 SAAADI. V was shortened by 7 bases and J by 4 bases, with 13 bases between the two germline ends. CDR3 sequence (DNA): TGCGCCAGCACCCCCTCGGGGCTCTATGGCTACACCTTC. Residues: CASTPSGLYGYTF.

The chain is built from TRBV7-2 and TRBJ1-3; possibly TRBD1 for D (5 bases). This CDR3 contains 17 residues. Trimming removed 5 bases at V and 1 base at J, with 18 bases between. Germline V gene lookup returns CDR1 SGHTA and CDR2 FQGNSA. In nucleotides, the CDR3 is TGTGCCAGCAGCCAACTCGGGCCAGGGCTATCTGGAAACACCATATATTTT. It is translated as CASSQLGPGLSGNTIYF. Full variable domain (missing parts from reference TRBV7-2 and TRBJ1-3): GAGVSQSPSNKVTEKGKDVELRCDPISGHTALYWYRQSLGQGLEFLIYFQGNSAPDKSGLPSDRFSAERTGGSVSTLTIQRTQQEDSAVYLCASSQLGPGLSGNTIYFGEGSWLTVV.

The gene calls are TRBV19 and TRBJ2-4, with 14 bases fitting TRBD2. With 6 bases clipped from V and 3 bases from J, the junction kept 13 bases outside the gene matches. The germline V gene has CDR1 LNHDA and CDR2 SQIVND (reference sequence). The CDR3 extends over 19 amino acids. This CDR3 is CASRQGTSGSLVGKNIQYF. The CDR3 DNA reads as TGTGCCAGTAGGCAGGGGACTAGCGGGAGTCTGGTGGGCAAAAACATTCAGTACTTC.

The chain employs TRBV5-3 and TRBJ1-1; D gene uncertain. TRBV5-3 is annotated as an ORF whose role is uncertain. CDR3 length equals 14 residues. Trimming took 10 bases from V and 0 from J, leaving 16 bases between them. CDR3 amino acids: CADVVVVVNTEAFF. In DNA, the CDR3 is TGTGCCGATGTGGTAGTGGTAGTGAACACTGAAGCTTTCTTT.

The CDR3 DNA reads as TGTGCCAGCAGCTCCTGGGGGGTCGAAACTGAAGCTTTCTTT. Translation: CASSSWGVETEAFF. The chain combines TRBV9 with TRBJ1-1; TRBD1 is a possible D gene (5 bases). The germline V and J ends were trimmed by 4 bases and 5 bases, with 15 bases remaining between them. Germline loops: CDR1 SGDLS, CDR2 YYNGEE. This CDR3 contains 14 residues.

The CDR3 bases are TGCAGTGCTCGCGACAGGTTTCAGCAGTACTTC. Its translation: CSARDRFQQYF. The rearrangement links TRBV20-1 to TRBJ2-7, with a tentative D call TRBD1 (6 bases). Trimming removed 5 bases from V and 8 bases from J, with 13 bases in between. CDR3 length: 11 amino acids. The germline CDR1 and CDR2 sequences are DFQATT and SNEGSKA (reference sequence).